Sequencing of this TCR beta chain was carried out in a study of identical twins (dated by TCRdb to the mid-2010s). A note on the overall study: The study deep-sequenced TCR alpha and beta repertoires from monozygotic twins, unrelated adults of various ages and cord blood to test whether fetal clonotypes persist. To rule out contamination, replicate twin experiments were performed at different times with different library preparation protocols. Paper-wide results and their limitations: The excess sharing between twins in beta out-of-frame sequences was weaker because fewer shared sequences reduced the signal-to-noise ratio. Fewer insertions were carried by abundant cord blood beta clonotypes; a weaker similar trend was observed in young adult naive repertoires, while no such trend was observed in memory repertoires. Because the same donors could not be followed over many years, conclusions were based on cross-sectional statistical analysis. Compared with coincidental sharing between unrelated individuals, out-of-frame TCR alpha sequences shared between twins had an excess of sequences with low generation probability. Zero-insertion analyses could be partly confounded by invariant T cells such as MAIT and iNKT, although diverse VJ usage argued against such confounding for most clonotypes. Out-of-frame TCR alpha sharing in monozygotic twins was systematically underestimated by recombination models, whereas sharing between unrelated individuals was in agreement with the recombination models.

CDR1 MGHRA and CDR2 YSYEKL were looked up in the germline V gene. Its CDR3 holds 16 amino acids, cysteine through phenylalanine. The DNA shown is the 48-base CDR3, in frame from base 1. V loses 0 bases, J loses 6 bases, and the germline ends lie 15 bases apart. As to this clonotype: This receptor's antigen is unknown. There are no base qualities to consult, and no much larger clone falls within one base.

Library prep was done by 5' RACE. The listed sequencing device is Illumina HiSeq 2000. Template switching added a universal primer binding site, and the final cDNA carried a unique molecular identifier that allowed TCR cDNA molecules to be counted accurately. Specific primers in the conserved constant-segment region were used to synthesize first-strand cDNA for TCR alpha and beta chains. To control for contamination, every cDNA library was double barcoded, receiving both a SMART-Mk sample barcode and Illumina barcodes. TruSeq adapter sequences and Illumina sample barcodes were added in two successive PCR steps. The Illumina HiSeq platform was used with custom primers to sequence TCR alpha and beta cDNA libraries. From the authors' description of their analysis: MiGEC was used to process raw reads and extract unique molecular identifiers, and MiXCR was used to find CDR3 positions. Recombination models were inferred per individual with the repgenHMM and IGoR tools using an EM algorithm. Shared clonotype analysis was performed with the tcR package in R, normalizing sharing by the product of cloneset sizes. Out-of-frame nonproductive sequences were analyzed to study raw recombination free of thymic and clonal selection effects. The public sequencing data were trimmed at Q25 with fastp and processed into clonotypes with MiXCR by TCRdb, which kept only in-frame beta chains. Entries that share a CDR3 protein sequence are merged under the most common genes and DNA. V and J calls and clone size were set by TCRdb, not the authors. The sample table contains about 530,000 distinct CDR3 sequences; only one count was recorded for 13% to 15% of them. Around 0.4% of the sample lies in the top ten.

All donors were healthy Caucasians. The twin cohort comprised three pairs of female monozygotic twins, all aged about 18 to 30 years. Positive isolation kits from Invitrogen were used to isolate CD4+ and CD8+ T cell populations. These same records also appear under a second study, on yellow fever vaccine responses in identical twins. According to the second study: The authors reported that the T cell response to vaccination in identical twins appeared partly convergent and partly personalized. The study precisely tracked vaccine-responding T cell clones in identical twins.

The sequence was obtained from a woman aged 18 to 35 in good health. The sample was CD4+ T cells sorted from blood. The chain is encoded by TRBV4-1 joined to TRBJ2-1; TRBD2 is a possible D gene, resting on 5 matching bases. The DNA sequence is TGCGCCAGCAGCCAAGAAGTAGGGAGACGGGGCAATGAGCAGTTCTTC. This translates into CASSQEVGRRGNEQFF.